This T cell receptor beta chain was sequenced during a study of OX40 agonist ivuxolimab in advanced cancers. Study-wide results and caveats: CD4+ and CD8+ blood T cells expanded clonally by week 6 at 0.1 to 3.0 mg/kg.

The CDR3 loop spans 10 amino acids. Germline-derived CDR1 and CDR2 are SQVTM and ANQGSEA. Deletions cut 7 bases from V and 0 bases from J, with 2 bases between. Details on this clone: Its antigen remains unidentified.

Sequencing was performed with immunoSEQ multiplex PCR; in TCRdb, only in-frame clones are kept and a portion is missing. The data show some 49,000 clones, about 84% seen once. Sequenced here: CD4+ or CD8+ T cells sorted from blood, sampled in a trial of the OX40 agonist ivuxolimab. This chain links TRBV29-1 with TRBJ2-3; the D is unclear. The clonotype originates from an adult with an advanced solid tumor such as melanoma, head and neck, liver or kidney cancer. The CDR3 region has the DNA TGCAGCGCCAGCACAGATACGCAGTATTTT. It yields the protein CSASTDTQYF.